Presented here are 20 T cell receptor beta chains from one specimen sequenced in a study of T cell changes during pregnancy in multiple sclerosis. Measured with immunoSEQ multiplex PCR; TCRdb has only the in-frame clones, and not every one. The sample yields approximately 130,000 clones, 95% to 98% seen once. This material consisted of peripheral blood, taken after pregnancy. These receptors all come from a female donor with multiple sclerosis, enrolled in a pregnancy study.

The V gene is TRBV10-3, the J gene TRBJ2-7; 9 nucleotides match TRBD1. The CDR3 runs to 14 residues. The trim removed 3 bases at V and 3 bases at J, leaving 3 bases unmatched. Germline V gene lookup returns CDR1 ENHRY and CDR2 SYGVKD. The CDR3: CAISDWDRVYEQYF. The CDR3 DNA follows: TGTGCCATCAGTGATTGGGACAGGGTCTACGAGCAGTACTTC.

This clone was seen only once. V usage is TRBV4-3 and J usage is TRBJ2-1; 9 positions agree with TRBD2. The germline V gene encodes CDR1 LGHNA and CDR2 YSLEER. The CDR3 sequence is 14 residues long. V gave up 1 base and J gave up 9 bases; unmatched junction bases: 4. CDR3 coding DNA: TGCGCCAGCAGCCAAGGACTAGCGGAAACTGAGCAGTTCTTC. This encodes CASSQGLAETEQFF.

The CDR3 DNA is TGTGCCAGCACTACAGGGGGATATTACAATCAGCCCCAGCATTTT. Translation gives CASTTGGYYNQPQHF. This sequence joins TRBV28 and TRBJ1-5, with TRBD1 matching over 8 bases. Germline V gene data show CDR1 as MDHEN and CDR2 as SYDVKM. V was pared by 7 bases and J by 3 bases, with 8 bases of the junction left unmatched. The CDR3 is made up of 15 amino acids.

The V and J genes are TRBV28 and TRBJ2-7; TRBD1 aligns across 9 bases. This CDR3 is 14 amino acids long. V shed 6 bases, J shed 5 bases, and the junction held 8 bases outside the gene matches. CDR1 MDHEN and CDR2 SYDVKM come from the germline V gene. CDR3 nucleotide sequence: TGTGCCAGCAGACCACCGGGACAGGGCCACGAGCAGTACTTC. Amino acid sequence: CASRPPGQGHEQYF.

The chain uses TRBV6-1 and TRBJ2-7, with no clear D. The germline gives CDR1 MNHNS, CDR2 SASEGT. V shed 2 bases and J shed 0 bases, with 11 bases lying between them. This CDR3 has 15 residues. The CDR3 region has the DNA TGTGCCAGCAGTGAATATCGGTTGAACTCCTACGAGCAGTACTTC. This encodes CASSEYRLNSYEQYF.

CDR3 amino acids: CAYGGGYEQYF. The DNA for the CDR3 is TGTGCCTACGGGGGGGGCTACGAGCAGTACTTC. The rearrangement joins TRBV30 to TRBJ2-7, with 8 positions matching TRBD2. The ends lost 7 bases at V and 3 bases at J; junction bases unmatched: 2. The V gene's germline CDR1 is GTSNPN and CDR2 SVGIG (reference sequence). There are 11 residues in the CDR3.

V gene TRBV7-9 combines with J gene TRBJ2-5; 9 bases are shared with TRBD2. V shed 2 bases, J shed 4 bases, and the junction held 8 bases outside the gene matches. This CDR3 is 16 amino acids long. Germline CDR1 is SEHNR and CDR2 is FQNEAQ (reference sequence). The chain's CDR3 is CASSLRREGRGETQYF. The CDR3 DNA sequence: TGTGCCAGCAGCTTACGGCGGGAGGGCAGGGGAGAGACCCAGTACTTC.

The gene calls are TRBV4-2 and TRBJ2-6, with TRBD2 identical over 9 bases. Germline CDR1 LGHNA, CDR2 YNFKEQ. The CDR3 runs 17 residues. The ends lost 0 bases at V and 4 bases at J; junction bases unmatched: 4. The CDR3 reads CASSQEVAGAGANVLTF. Written as DNA, the CDR3 is TGTGCCAGCAGCCAAGAGGTAGCGGGAGCCGGGGCCAACGTCCTGACTTTC.

The chain combines TRBV5-5 with TRBJ1-5; perhaps TRBD1 as D (5 bases). CDR1 is SGHKS and CDR2 is YYEKEE in the germline V gene (reference sequence). Deletions cut 4 bases from V and 5 bases from J, with 22 bases between. The CDR3 covers 17 residues. The CDR3: CASSLGWLGRGDQPQHF. Written as DNA, the CDR3 is TGTGCCAGCAGCCTTGGGTGGTTAGGTAGGGGTGATCAGCCCCAGCATTTT.

This rearrangement joins TRBV30 to TRBJ1-2, with D unresolved. The V and J ends lost 0 bases and 7 bases respectively, with 15 bases between them. The V gene's germline CDR1 is GTSNPN and CDR2 SVGIG (reference sequence). The CDR3 length is 14 residues. CDR3 region: CAWSVQLGLSGYTF. CDR3 in DNA: TGTGCCTGGAGTGTACAACTAGGTTTAAGTGGCTACACCTTC.

The V gene is TRBV5-3, the J gene TRBJ2-1; 8 nucleotides line up with TRBD2. TRBV5-3 is noted as an ORF with a role that remains uncertain. V trimming: 4 bases; J trimming: 1 base; junction bases outside the gene matches: 4. The CDR3 length is 15 residues. The CDR3 DNA reads TGTGCCAGAAGCCCCTTAGCGGGATCCTACAATGAGCAGTTCTTC. Translation gives CARSPLAGSYNEQFF.

This clone was detected once. This chain connects TRBV5-1 to TRBJ2-6, with a tentative D call TRBD1 (6 bases). The CDR3 length is 18 residues. Germline V gene lookup returns CDR1 SGHRS and CDR2 YFSETQ. Trimming pared 2 bases from V and 4 bases from J, leaving 19 bases between. The CDR3 nucleotides read TGCGCCAGCAGCTTCTCACAGGGTAGGGACGGAGGGGCCAACGTCCTGACTTTC. As protein: CASSFSQGRDGGANVLTF.

J is TRBJ2-3 and V is TRBV28; D perhaps matches TRBD1 (6 bases). Trimming took 8 bases from V and 5 from J, leaving 20 bases between them. CDR1 is MDHEN, CDR2 SYDVKM, per germline. This CDR3 comprises 15 residues. This CDR3 reads CASRQVGARGDTQYF. The DNA for the CDR3 is TGTGCCAGCCGACAGGTGGGGGCCAGGGGAGATACGCAGTATTTT.

This chain joins TRBV6-5 and TRBJ1-1; 8 positions agree with TRBD1. V shed 2 bases and J 2 bases; nucleotides not matched to a gene: 1. The CDR3 spans 14 residues. CDR1 is MNHEY and CDR2 is SVGAGI in the germline V gene. The CDR3 nucleotides read TGTGCCAGCAGTTACGCAGGGGGCAACACTGAAGCTTTCTTT. Amino acid sequence: CASSYAGGNTEAFF.

This chain uses TRBV28 with TRBJ2-7, with a tentative D call TRBD1 (6 bases). There are 13 residues in the CDR3. Germline V CDR1 and CDR2: MDHEN, SYDVKM. Trimming shortened V by 3 bases and J by 3 bases, and 9 bases separated the two germline ends. The CDR3 DNA follows: TGTGCCAGCAGTTTCGGCAGGGGCTACGAGCAGTACTTC. Its translation is CASSFGRGYEQYF.

The CDR3, as DNA: TGTGCCAGCAGCCCGGGACAGGGTATAGGGGAGCAGTACTTC. The encoded protein is CASSPGQGIGEQYF. This rearrangement joins TRBV16 to TRBJ2-7, with 9 bases fitting TRBD1. V lost 4 bases, J lost 7 bases, and 8 bases stayed unmatched. Germline V CDR1 and CDR2: KGHSY, FQNENV. This CDR3 region has 14 residues.

The chain couples TRBV9 to TRBJ2-6, with TRBD2 matching over 7 bases. Germline trimming cut 3 bases from V and 2 bases from J; bases unmatched to any gene: 5. The CDR3 covers 16 residues. The germline gives CDR1 SGDLS, CDR2 YYNGEE. CDR3 amino acids: CASSATGGAGANVLTF. In DNA form, the CDR3 reads TGTGCCAGCAGCGCCACGGGGGGAGCTGGGGCCAACGTCCTGACTTTC.

The CDR3 sequence: CASELSSYNEQFF. CDR3 DNA sequence: TGTGCCAGCGAGTTGAGCTCCTACAATGAGCAGTTCTTC. The chain couples TRBV28 to TRBJ2-1, with no clear D. V lost 8 bases to trimming and J lost 0 bases, with 8 bases between them. Germline V gives CDR1 MDHEN, CDR2 SYDVKM. The CDR3 covers 13 residues.

The chain recombines TRBV4-2 with TRBJ2-7; 12 bases match TRBD2. The CDR3 contains 17 residues. The trim removed 3 bases at V and 0 bases at J, leaving 6 bases unmatched. Germline assignment: CDR1 LGHNA and CDR2 YNFKEQ. The CDR3 spells CASSHSTSGGSSYEQYF. Here the CDR3 DNA reads TGTGCCAGCAGCCACTCAACTAGCGGGGGGAGCTCCTACGAGCAGTACTTC.

V usage is TRBV2 and J usage is TRBJ2-3; 13 bases match TRBD2. The CDR3 consists of 15 residues. The germline gives CDR1 SNHLY, CDR2 FYNNEI. After removal of 4 bases from V and 9 bases from J, the junction contained 7 bases not matched to a gene. The CDR3: CASSVTSGRAGTQYF. The CDR3 DNA follows: TGTGCCAGCAGTGTCACTAGCGGGAGGGCAGGGACGCAGTATTTT.